Below, one T cell receptor (beta chain) is given with its context. Its specificity is unknown. Every donor was a healthy person donating bone marrow. These data come from a study of cytomegalovirus exposure and HLA in healthy donors. General study points: Available immune exposure information was restricted to CMV serostatus only. About 87% or about 30% of the time was how often most TCR beta V segments were productive, according to an earlier analysis. Certain sequence variants were highly shared and formed a cluster, and this cluster was likely a sequencing artifact.

The PCR had 60 Vbeta and 13 Jbeta primers. TCRdb's copy holds only in-frame clones and misses some; the assay was immunoSEQ multiplex PCR. The sample table includes tens of thousands of clones. The CDR3 has 15 amino acids. V was clipped by 2 bases and J by 5 bases, with 15 bases between them. Germline V lookup: CDR1 MNHEY, CDR2 SVGAGI. This chain joins TRBV6-5 and TRBJ1-2; D is unresolved. Sequencing was done on a sample of PBMCs. This sequence was found in a woman aged 45-65 years in good health and CMV-seropositive. Written as DNA, the CDR3 is TGTGCCAGCAGTTACCAGGCAGAGGGCGTTTATGGCTACACCTTC. Translation: CASSYQAEGVYGYTF.